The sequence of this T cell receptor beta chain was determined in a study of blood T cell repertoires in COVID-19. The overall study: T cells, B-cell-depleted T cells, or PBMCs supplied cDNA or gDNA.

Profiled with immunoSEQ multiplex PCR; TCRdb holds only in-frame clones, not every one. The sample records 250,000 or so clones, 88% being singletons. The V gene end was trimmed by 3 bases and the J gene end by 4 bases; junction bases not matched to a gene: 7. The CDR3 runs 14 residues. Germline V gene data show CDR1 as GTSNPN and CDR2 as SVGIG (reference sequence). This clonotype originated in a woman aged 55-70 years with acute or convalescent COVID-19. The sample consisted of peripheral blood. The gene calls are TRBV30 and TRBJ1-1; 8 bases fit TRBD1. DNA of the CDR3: TGTGCCTGGAGAGACAGGGGATGGGGCACTGAAGCTTTCTTT. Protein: CAWRDRGWGTEAFF.